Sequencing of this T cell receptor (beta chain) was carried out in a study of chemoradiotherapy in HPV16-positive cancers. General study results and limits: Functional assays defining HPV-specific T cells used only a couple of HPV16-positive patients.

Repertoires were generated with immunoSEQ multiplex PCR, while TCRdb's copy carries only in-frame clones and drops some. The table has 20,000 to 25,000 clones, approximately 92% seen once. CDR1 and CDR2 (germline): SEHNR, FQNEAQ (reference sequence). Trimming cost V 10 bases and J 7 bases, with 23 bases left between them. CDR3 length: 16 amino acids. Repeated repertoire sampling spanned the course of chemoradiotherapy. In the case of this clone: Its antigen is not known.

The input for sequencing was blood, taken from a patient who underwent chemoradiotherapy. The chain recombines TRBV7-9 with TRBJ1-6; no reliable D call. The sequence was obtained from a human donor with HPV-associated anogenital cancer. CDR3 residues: CAIPREDGVTNSPLHF. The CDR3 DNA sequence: TGTGCCATCCCCAGAGAGGACGGAGTCACCAATTCACCCCTCCACTTT.